This T cell receptor beta chain was sequenced for a study of blood T cells in healthy people across ages. The CDR3 extends over 19 amino acids. Germline-derived CDR1 and CDR2 are SGDLS and YYNGEE. Study-wide results and limits: Across the age range, TCR beta diversity per million T cells fell in a roughly linear way. The long-lived group displayed more naive CD4+ cells, plus higher diversity, than the aged donors did.

Per-sample PBMC isolation yielded at least 6 million cells. The authors ran a second PCR of about 7 to 11 cycles using a sample-barcoded 5' primer and a J-beta primer mix. Every cDNA molecule carried a tag from a template-switch adaptor bearing 12 random nucleotides. TCRdb re-called the 5' RACE reads with MiXCR, one entry per CDR3 protein. The sample has some 1,800,000 distinct CDR3 sequences, 39% seen once. Regarding this clonotype: The antigen is not known. At one of its ends the junction is not consistent with the germline gene, which may arise from a read error.

The TCR originated in a human donor in good health. The specimen was blood. The chain carries TRBV9 and TRBJ2-7; 8 bases fit TRBD1. Here the CDR3 DNA reads TGTGCCAGCAGCGTAAAACTTCGGACAGGGTCTCCAAACTCCTACAAGCAGTACTTC. Its translation: CASSVKLRTGSPNSYKQYF.